This TCR beta chain was documented in a study of T cell changes during pregnancy in multiple sclerosis. Some clones are missing from TCRdb's copy, which holds only in-frame ones; the method was immunoSEQ multiplex PCR. The sample holds tens of thousands of clones, 85% to 95% seen once. Trimming took off 2 bases at V and 10 bases at J, with 12 bases between the two ends. CDR3 length: 13 amino acids. Germline V gene data show CDR1 as MNHEY and CDR2 as SMNVEV (reference sequence). The sample in question was CD8+ T cells from peripheral blood mononuclear cells, obtained in the third trimester of pregnancy. This TCR was sampled from a female donor in good health, enrolled as a control in a pregnancy study. The chain joins TRBV27 to TRBJ2-1; weak D call: TRBD1 (7 bases). Written as DNA, the CDR3 is TGTGCCAGCAGTTTACAGGGGGGAGGCGAGCAGTTCTTC. Translated, it gives CASSLQGGGEQFF.